The 30 T cell receptor beta chains below were found in one sample sequenced in a study of T cells in Graves' hyperthyroidism and ophthalmopathy. It was RNA transcripts that yielded the amplified TCR beta CDR3 regions. The study used the HTBI primer set for a first-round RT-PCR of the TCR CDR3. TCRdb re-derived calls from the multiplex PCR reads in MiXCR, one entry per CDR3 protein. The data show under 350,000 distinct CDR3 sequences, 15% to 20% seen once. Specimen: blood. These receptors came from a woman aged 45-60 years with Graves' hyperthyroidism.

V and J are TRBV18 and TRBJ2-7; 9 bases are a match to TRBD1. V lost 4 bases to trimming and J lost 0 bases; unmatched junction nucleotides: 4. CDR3 length: 15 amino acids. Germline values: CDR1 KGHSH, CDR2 LQKENI. CDR3 residues: CASSRGTGSSYEQYV. The DNA for the CDR3 is TGTGCCAGCTCACGCGGGACAGGGAGCTCCTACGAGCAGTACGTC.

The V call is TRBV5-1, the J call TRBJ2-7; tentatively, D is TRBD2 (6 bases). Germline CDR1 is SGHRS and CDR2 is YFSETQ. The CDR3 totals 15 residues. V lost 2 bases and J 5 bases, leaving 17 bases between the germline ends. CDR3 sequence reads: CASSFSGRSRDEQYF. DNA for the CDR3: TGCGCCAGCAGCTTTTCGGGGAGGAGTCGAGACGAGCAGTACTTC.

J is TRBJ2-1 and V is TRBV29-1; D ambiguous. Per the germline V gene, CDR1 is SQVTM and CDR2 is ANQGSEA. The CDR3 covers 14 residues. Deletions cut 3 bases from V and 4 bases from J, with 13 bases between. CDR3: CSVENRGLYNEQFF. In DNA, the CDR3 is TGCAGCGTTGAGAACAGAGGTTTATACAATGAGCAGTTCTTC.

This clonotype was found many times. The CDR3 region has the DNA TGCGCCAGCAGCTTAGAACAGACGGAAAACATTCAGTACTTC. Translated, it gives CASSLEQTENIQYF. The chain carries TRBV5-1 and TRBJ2-4; D is ambiguous. Deletions cut 2 bases from V and 5 bases from J, with 11 bases between. The germline V gene encodes CDR1 SGHRS and CDR2 YFSETQ. This CDR3 region has 14 residues.

The gene calls are TRBV7-9 and TRBJ2-2; tentatively, D is TRBD1 (5 bases). This CDR3 comprises 12 residues. Trimming took 5 bases from V and 8 from J, leaving 9 bases between them. CDR1 and CDR2 from the germline V gene are SEHNR and FQNEAQ (reference sequence). In DNA, the CDR3 is TGTGCCAGCAGCGTAGGGGTTGGGGAGCTGTTTTTT. Translating it yields CASSVGVGELFF.

In its sample, this clonotype was seen many times. The chain uses TRBV7-8 and TRBJ1-1, with TRBD1 identical over 8 bases. V lost 4 bases to trimming and J lost 8 bases; unmatched junction nucleotides: 6. Germline loops: CDR1 SGHVS, CDR2 FQNEAQ. This CDR3 has 13 residues. The CDR3 nucleotides are TGTGCCAGCAGCTGGGGACAGGCCGGAGAAGCTTTCTTT. This encodes CASSWGQAGEAFF.

V gene TRBV19 combines with J gene TRBJ1-5; D gene ambiguous. The germline CDR1 and CDR2 sequences are LNHDA and SQIVND (reference sequence). The CDR3 covers 10 residues. The V end was cut by 11 bases, the J end by 7 bases, with 9 bases between. CDR3 DNA sequence: TGTGCCTGTCCCTCCCAGCCCCAGCATTTT. Translation: CACPSQPQHF.

The table lists this clonotype with many counts. The chain has TRBV28 and TRBJ1-6; D might be TRBD1 (6 bases). Per the germline V gene, CDR1 is MDHEN and CDR2 is SYDVKM. The CDR3 spans 14 residues. The V end lost 8 bases, the J end lost 10 bases, and 18 bases lay between the germline ends. The chain's CDR3 is CASLGGAGDSPLHF. The CDR3 region has the DNA TGTGCCAGCCTCGGAGGGGCAGGGGACTCACCCCTCCACTTT.

In this sample, this clonotype turned up many times. This rearrangement joins TRBV3-1 to TRBJ1-4; 8 positions agree with TRBD1. Germline CDR1 LGHDT, CDR2 YNNKEL (reference sequence). This CDR3 spans 14 amino acids. V shed 2 bases, J shed 5 bases, and the junction held 1 base outside the gene matches. This CDR3 is CASSQRTGNEKLFF. The CDR3 nucleotides read TGTGCCAGCAGCCAACGGACAGGGAATGAAAAACTGTTTTTT.

The CDR3 protein is CASSSVTGNTEAFF. In nucleotides, the CDR3 is TGCGCCAGCAGCTCGGTTACAGGGAACACTGAAGCTTTCTTT. The V and J genes are TRBV4-1 and TRBJ1-1, with D perhaps matching TRBD1 (5 bases). The CDR3 covers 14 residues. V was pared by 5 bases and J by 1 base, with 11 bases between. Germline values: CDR1 MGHRA, CDR2 YSYEKL.

This chain joins TRBV18 and TRBJ2-7; the D gene is possibly TRBD1 (6 bases). The germline V and J ends were trimmed by 3 bases and 3 bases, with 18 bases remaining between them. This CDR3 comprises 16 residues. The V gene's germline CDR1 is KGHSH and CDR2 LQKENI. The chain's CDR3 is CASSPESPGVSYEQYF. CDR3 coding DNA: TGTGCCAGCTCACCCGAATCCCCAGGGGTTAGCTACGAGCAGTACTTC.

This chain uses TRBV18 with TRBJ2-1; 9 nucleotides match TRBD2. CDR1 is KGHSH and CDR2 is LQKENI in the germline V gene. The V gene end was trimmed by 6 bases and the J gene end by 0 bases; junction bases not matched to a gene: 15. This CDR3 region has 19 residues. Written as DNA, the CDR3 is TGTGCCAGCTCCCGACTTTCAGCGGGAGGACAAAGCTCCTACAATGAGCAGTTCTTC. Translation gives CASSRLSAGGQSSYNEQFF.

This clonotype was counted ten times or more. This chain uses TRBV2 with TRBJ2-4; possibly TRBD2 for D (6 bases). The CDR3 totals 14 residues. The V end was cut by 6 bases, the J end by 8 bases, with 17 bases between. Germline loops: CDR1 SNHLY, CDR2 FYNNEI. CDR3 in DNA: TGTGCCAGCAGGCAGTTAGCGGCGCAGGACATTCAGTACTTC. Protein: CASRQLAAQDIQYF.

The sample holds many counts of this clonotype. The V gene is TRBV11-2, the J gene TRBJ1-5, with no clear D. The CDR3 is 14 residues long. CDR1 SGHAT and CDR2 FQNNGV come from the germline V gene. The V and J ends lost 2 bases and 0 bases respectively, with 5 bases between them. For the CDR3, the DNA is TGTGCCAGCAGCTTATCAGATAGCAATCAGCCCCAGCATTTT. It codes for CASSLSDSNQPQHF.

This clonotype was counted many times. The chain employs TRBV7-2 and TRBJ2-3; TRBD2 aligns across 8 bases. The CDR3 loop spans 15 amino acids. Germline assignment: CDR1 SGHTA and CDR2 FQGNSA. V lost 4 bases to trimming and J lost 2 bases; unmatched junction nucleotides: 5. The CDR3 DNA reads as TGTGCCAGCAGCTCCCGACTAGCGTTCACAGATACGCAGTATTTT. It translates to CASSSRLAFTDTQYF.

V and J are TRBV7-3 and TRBJ2-1; TRBD2 might be the D (5 bases). With 4 bases removed from V and 7 bases from J, the gap between germline ends came to 17 bases. Germline V lookup: CDR1 SGHTA, CDR2 FQGTGA. CDR3 size: 15 residues. The CDR3 nucleotides read TGTGCCAGCAGCTCTGGGTTAGTCGGGAAGAATGAGCAGTTCTTC. As protein: CASSSGLVGKNEQFF.

The rearrangement uses TRBV6-1 and TRBJ2-7; D perhaps matches TRBD2 (5 bases). The V gene lost 6 bases and the J gene lost 3 bases, with 18 bases spanning the gap. The CDR3 totals 15 residues. Germline V gene lookup returns CDR1 MNHNS and CDR2 SASEGT. The CDR3 DNA reads as TGTGCCAGCAGCGACCCACGGGGAGCAGGCTACGAGCAGTACTTC. Residues: CASSDPRGAGYEQYF.

V usage is TRBV29-1 and J usage is TRBJ2-7; D is unresolved. This CDR3 spans 13 amino acids. Per the germline V gene, CDR1 is SQVTM and CDR2 is ANQGSEA. Trimming cost V 0 bases and J 4 bases, with 10 bases left between them. In DNA, the CDR3 is TGCAGCGTTGAAGATCAGGTAGGATACGAGCAGTACTTC. Translated, it gives CSVEDQVGYEQYF.

This clonotype was picked up many times. This rearrangement joins TRBV3-1 to TRBJ2-3, with 8 positions matching TRBD2. This CDR3 is built from 16 residues. Per germline, CDR1 LGHDT and CDR2 YNNKEL (reference sequence). The V and J ends lost 2 bases and 2 bases, in that order; junction bases with no gene match: 6. This CDR3 reads CASSQTSGDLTDTQYF. The CDR3 DNA reads as TGTGCCAGCAGCCAAACTAGCGGAGACCTCACAGATACGCAGTATTTT.

This clonotype was seen ten or more times. The chain joins TRBV10-1 to TRBJ1-1, with 12 bases matching TRBD1. From germline, CDR1 is WNHNN and CDR2 SYGVQD (reference sequence). V gave up 6 bases and J gave up 8 bases; unmatched junction bases: 4. This CDR3 region has 13 residues. The CDR3, as DNA: TGCGCCAGCAGCGTCGGGACAGGGGGCGAAGCTTTCTTT. Protein: CASSVGTGGEAFF.

The J gene is TRBJ2-1, the V gene TRBV7-3; D unresolved. In germline, CDR1 is SGHTA, CDR2 FQGTGA. The CDR3 extends over 14 amino acids. V was clipped by 5 bases and J by 7 bases, with 15 bases between them. The CDR3 DNA reads TGTGCCAGCAGCCCACGAGCCCAGTGGAATGAGCAGTTCTTC. This gives the protein CASSPRAQWNEQFF.

The sample holds a few counts of this clonotype. V gene TRBV7-9 combines with J gene TRBJ1-5; possibly TRBD1 for D (6 bases). The CDR3 runs 15 residues. Per germline, CDR1 SEHNR and CDR2 FQNEAQ (reference sequence). Trimming stripped 0 bases from V and 5 bases from J, with 11 bases between. This CDR3 is CASSLAGGPYQPQHF. Written as DNA, the CDR3 is TGTGCCAGCAGCTTAGCGGGGGGGCCCTATCAGCCCCAGCATTTT.

This clonotype showed up just a few times. J is TRBJ1-1 and V is TRBV19; 7 positions match TRBD1. J gave up 0 bases and V 6 bases, and 7 bases lay outside the gene matches. The length of the CDR3 is 15 residues. Germline V gene sequence: CDR1 LNHDA, CDR2 SQIVND (reference sequence). The CDR3 DNA reads as TGTGCCAGTAGCACCTGGGACAGCATGAACACTGAAGCTTTCTTT. Protein: CASSTWDSMNTEAFF.

V is TRBV20-1 and J is TRBJ1-2, with D unclear. The V and J ends lost 7 bases and 0 bases respectively, with 21 bases between them. The length of the CDR3 is 16 residues. Germline V gene sequence: CDR1 DFQATT, CDR2 SNEGSKA (reference sequence). CDR3 coding DNA: TGCAGTGTCCCCCCGCCCCTGACGGAATCTAACTATGGCTACACCTTC. Translated, it gives CSVPPPLTESNYGYTF.

As for this clonotype: The junction departs from the called germline gene at one end, perhaps through a read error. V and J are TRBV30 and TRBJ2-2; D assignment may be TRBD1 or TRBD2 (5 bases each). The CDR3 has 17 residues. Germline CDR1 GTSNPN, CDR2 SVGIG (reference sequence). The CDR3 nucleotides are TGTGCCTGGAATGGGGGTTGGCGGGCGGAGAACGCCGGGGAGCTGTTTTTT. Translated, it gives CAWNGGWRAENAGELFF. Looking up the rest from reference TRBV30 and TRBJ2-2 gives the full variable domain: SQTIHQWPATLVQPVGSPLSLECTVEGTSNPNLYWYRQAAGRGLQLLFYSVGIGQISSEVPQNLSASRPQDRQFILSSKKLLLSDSGFYLCAWNGGWRAENAGELFFGEGSRLTVL.

The chain recombines TRBV27 with TRBJ1-5; 12 nucleotides match TRBD1. Germline trimming cut 8 bases from V and 7 bases from J; bases unmatched to any gene: 3. This CDR3 has 13 amino acids. Germline lookup yields CDR1 MNHEY and CDR2 SMNVEV (reference sequence). The CDR3: CASLGTGGQPQHF. CDR3 nucleotides: TGTGCCAGCCTCGGGACAGGGGGCCAGCCCCAGCATTTT.

This clonotype was detected a few times. The chain employs TRBV28 and TRBJ2-2; D uncertain. CDR3 length equals 14 residues. V shed 6 bases and J shed 1 base, with 9 bases lying between them. Germline assignment: CDR1 MDHEN and CDR2 SYDVKM. CDR3 DNA: TGTGCCAGCAGCATACAGAAGAACACCGGGGAGCTGTTTTTT. It codes for CASSIQKNTGELFF.

Ten or more counts support this clonotype. The chain employs TRBV4-1 and TRBJ1-2, with D unresolved. Trimming cost V 3 bases and J 0 bases, with 8 bases left between them. CDR1 MGHRA and CDR2 YSYEKL come from the germline V gene. CDR3 length: 14 amino acids. CDR3 sequence (DNA): TGCGCCAGCAGCCAGATAGGTACTAACTATGGCTACACCTTC. Protein: CASSQIGTNYGYTF.

This clonotype was picked up a small number of times. The chain couples TRBV5-1 to TRBJ1-4, with TRBD1 identical over 10 bases. The CDR3 consists of 14 residues. The germline gives CDR1 SGHRS, CDR2 YFSETQ. V lost 5 bases and J lost 6; bases outside the gene matches: 4. The CDR3 here is CASRTGGRDEKLFF. In DNA form, the CDR3 reads TGCGCCAGCAGGACAGGGGGCAGGGATGAAAAACTGTTTTTT. Drawing the rest from reference TRBV5-1 and TRBJ1-4, the complete variable domain is KAGVTQTPRYLIKTRGQQVTLSCSPISGHRSVSWYQQTPGQGLQFLFEYFSETQRNKGNFPGRFSGRQFSNSRSEMNVSTLELGDSALYLCASRTGGRDEKLFFGSGTQLSVL.

This clonotype was observed at least ten times. The genes are TRBV27 and TRBJ2-1; 14 bases agree with TRBD2. Losses at the gene ends were 5 bases for V and 0 bases for J; bases not matched to a gene: 6. This CDR3 contains 18 residues. Germline lookup yields CDR1 MNHEY and CDR2 SMNVEV (reference sequence). The CDR3 region has the DNA TGTGCCAGCAGTCCGGGACTAGCGGGGGCGATCTCCTACAATGAGCAGTTCTTC. Translated: CASSPGLAGAISYNEQFF.